The T cell receptor beta chain under discussion was sequenced for a study of OX40 agonist ivuxolimab in advanced cancers. Study information: Every 2 weeks, patients received ivuxolimab intravenously, dosed at 0.01 to 10 mg/kg. People who had prior anti-PD-1, anti-PD-L1 or anti-CTLA-4 therapy could take part, and around 40% had some.

Study observations and caveats: Certain nonresponding patients likewise had low normalized T-cell clonal expansion. CD8+ T cells were the subset that, on average, had more expanded clones than CD4+.

Turning to this clone: Antigen specificity is unknown.

Sequenced by immunoSEQ multiplex PCR; TCRdb stores in-frame clones only, minus some. The sample gives approximately 40,000 clones, around 89% of which show up once; about 6.3% is in the top ten. CDR1 SEHNR and CDR2 FQNEAQ come from the germline V gene (reference sequence). The CDR3 extends over 14 amino acids. V lost 5 bases and J lost 2, with 11 bases in between. This TCR came from an adult with an advanced solid tumor such as melanoma, head and neck, liver or kidney cancer. Sequences were derived from CD4+ or CD8+ T cells sorted from blood, sampled in a trial of the OX40 agonist ivuxolimab. The rearrangement links TRBV7-9 to TRBJ2-3, with D possibly matching TRBD1 (6 bases). CDR3 coding DNA: TGTGCCAGCAGCCCTGGACAGTACACAGATACGCAGTATTTT. It translates to CASSPGQYTDTQYF.